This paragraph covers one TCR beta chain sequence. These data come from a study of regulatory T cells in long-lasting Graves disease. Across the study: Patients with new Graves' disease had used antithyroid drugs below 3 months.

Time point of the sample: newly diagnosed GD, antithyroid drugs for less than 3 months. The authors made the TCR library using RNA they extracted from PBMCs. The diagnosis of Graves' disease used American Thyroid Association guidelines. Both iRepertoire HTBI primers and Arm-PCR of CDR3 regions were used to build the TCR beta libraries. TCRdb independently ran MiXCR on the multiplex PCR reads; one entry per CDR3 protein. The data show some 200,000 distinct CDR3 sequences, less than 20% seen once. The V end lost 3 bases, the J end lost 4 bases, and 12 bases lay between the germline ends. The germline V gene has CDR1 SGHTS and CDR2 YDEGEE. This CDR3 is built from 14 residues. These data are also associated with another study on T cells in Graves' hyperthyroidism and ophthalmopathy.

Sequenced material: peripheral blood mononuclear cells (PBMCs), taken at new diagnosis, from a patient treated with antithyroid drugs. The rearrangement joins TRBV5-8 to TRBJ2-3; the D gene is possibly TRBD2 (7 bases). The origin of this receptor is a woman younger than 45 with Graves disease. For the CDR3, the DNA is TGTGCCAGCAGCTGGGGGGGCGCCGCAGATACGCAGTATTTT. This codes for CASSWGGAADTQYF.